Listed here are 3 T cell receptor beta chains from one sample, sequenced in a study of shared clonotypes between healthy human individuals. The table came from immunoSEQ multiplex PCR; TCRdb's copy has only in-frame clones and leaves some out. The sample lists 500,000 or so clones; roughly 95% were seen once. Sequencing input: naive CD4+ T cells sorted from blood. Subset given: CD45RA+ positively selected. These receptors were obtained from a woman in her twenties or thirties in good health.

CDR3 DNA sequence: TGTGCCAGCAGCACGGGACAGACATTTAACTATGGCTACACCTTC. Protein product: CASSTGQTFNYGYTF. This rearrangement joins TRBV7-8 to TRBJ1-2; 7 bases map to TRBD1. The CDR3 loop spans 15 amino acids. Germline trimming cut 5 bases from V and 1 base from J; bases unmatched to any gene: 7. From germline, CDR1 is SGHVS and CDR2 FQNEAQ.

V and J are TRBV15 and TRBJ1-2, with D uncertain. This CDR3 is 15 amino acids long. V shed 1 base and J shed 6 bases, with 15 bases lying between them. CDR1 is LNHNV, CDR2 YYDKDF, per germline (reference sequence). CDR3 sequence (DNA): TGTGCCACCAGCAGAGGTGATGATCCGACGGATGGCTACACCTTC. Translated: CATSRGDDPTDGYTF.

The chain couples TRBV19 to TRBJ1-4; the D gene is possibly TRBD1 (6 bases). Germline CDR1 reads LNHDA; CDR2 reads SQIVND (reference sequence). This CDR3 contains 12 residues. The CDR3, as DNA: TGTGCGACCGGGACATATAATGAAAAACTGTTTTTT. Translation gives CATGTYNEKLFF.